Detailed here is one T cell receptor (beta chain). Its antigen is unidentified. The data were produced by immunoSEQ multiplex PCR, yet TCRdb's version contains in-frame clones alone and is incomplete. Found here are almost 400,000 clones, around nine tenths of them singletons; the top ten hold under 2%. This sample's treatment: around 19 received Ad26.COV2.S at low or high dose, single or two shots; 5 received placebo; per-sample allocation not given. Specimen acquisition occurred on day 63 following the initial vaccine or placebo injection. The individual, an adult aged 18-55 years, was a donor in Boston. These data come from a study of Ad26.COV2.S vaccination and SARS-CoV-2 variants. Study-level background: As a participant in COV1001, the donor was in the Ad26.COV2.S trial arm. By the intramuscular route, Ad26.COV2.S was given once, or twice 56 days apart.

The CDR3 has 15 amino acids. Germline assignment: CDR1 LGHDT and CDR2 YNNKEL (reference sequence). The V gene lost 4 bases and the J gene lost 3 bases, with 14 bases spanning the gap. Study-level results: Vaccine and placebo recipients had similar non-spike TCR breadth.

The sample here was peripheral blood, taken in a trial of Ad26.COV2.S vaccine versus placebo. V gene TRBV3-1 (or the pseudogene TRBV3-2) combines with J gene TRBJ2-3; D is perhaps TRBD1 (7 bases). This receptor was taken from a person between 18 and 65 years old who received the Ad26.COV2.S COVID-19 vaccine or a placebo. CDR3 protein: CASSRQGGGTDTQYF. The CDR3, as DNA: TGTGCCAGCAGCCGCCAGGGGGGCGGTACAGATACGCAGTATTTT.